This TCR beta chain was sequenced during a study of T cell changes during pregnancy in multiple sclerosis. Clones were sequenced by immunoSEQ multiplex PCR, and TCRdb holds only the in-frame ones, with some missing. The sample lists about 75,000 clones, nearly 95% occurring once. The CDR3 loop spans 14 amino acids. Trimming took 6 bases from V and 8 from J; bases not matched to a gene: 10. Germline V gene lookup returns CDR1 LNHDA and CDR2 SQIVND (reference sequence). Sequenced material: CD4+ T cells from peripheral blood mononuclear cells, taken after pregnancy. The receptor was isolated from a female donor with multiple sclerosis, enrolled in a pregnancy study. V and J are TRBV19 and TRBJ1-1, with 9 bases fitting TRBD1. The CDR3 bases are TGTGCCAGTAGCGGAAACAGGGGGCAGTTGGAAGCTTTCTTT. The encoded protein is CASSGNRGQLEAFF. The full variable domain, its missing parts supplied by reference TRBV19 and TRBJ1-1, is DGGITQSPKYLFRKEGQNVTLSCEQNLNHDAMYWYRQDPGQGLRLIYYSQIVNDFQKGDIAEGYSVSREKKESFPLTVTSAQKNPTAFYLCASSGNRGQLEAFFGQGTRLTVV.